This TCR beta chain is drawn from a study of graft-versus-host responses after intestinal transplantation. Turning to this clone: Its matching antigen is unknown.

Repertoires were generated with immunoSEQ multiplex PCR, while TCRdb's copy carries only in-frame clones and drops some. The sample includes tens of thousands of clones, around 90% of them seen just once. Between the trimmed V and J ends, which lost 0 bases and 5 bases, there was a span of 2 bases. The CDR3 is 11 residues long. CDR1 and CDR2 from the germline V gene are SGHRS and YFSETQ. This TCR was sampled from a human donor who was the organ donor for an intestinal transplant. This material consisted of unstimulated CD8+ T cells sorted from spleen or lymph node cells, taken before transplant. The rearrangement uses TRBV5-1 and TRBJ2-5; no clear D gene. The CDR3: CASSLDETQYF. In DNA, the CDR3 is TGCGCCAGCAGCTTGGATGAGACCCAGTACTTC. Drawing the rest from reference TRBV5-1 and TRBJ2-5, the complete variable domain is KAGVTQTPRYLIKTRGQQVTLSCSPISGHRSVSWYQQTPGQGLQFLFEYFSETQRNKGNFPGRFSGRQFSNSRSEMNVSTLELGDSALYLCASSLDETQYFGPGTRLLVL.